This T cell receptor (beta chain) was sequenced during a study of early stage breast cancer tumors (dated by TCRdb to about 2017). About the study as a whole: Of the approximately 15 invasive breast tumors, twelve were found to be estrogen receptor-positive, progesterone receptor-positive and HER2-negative. Of the roughly twelve ER+/PR+/HER2- tumors, eight were classified as invasive ductal carcinomas and four as invasive lobular carcinomas. On average, each sample got 9 to 10-fold read coverage. A total of 2,651,842 templates, representing about 1.1 million unique clonotypes, were detected across all samples. Study-wide conclusions, independent of this receptor: Greater similarity was observed between blood and normal breast repertoires than between blood and tumor repertoires, and tumor was distinguished from normal in about 90% of the 16 patients when each tissue was compared with blood. Bulk genomic DNA sequencing of unsorted cells missed chain pairing and functional markers such as CD4, CD8 and FOXP3. Enriched TCRB sequences shared across patients were mostly commonly generated sequences, unlikely to play an important role in the tumor microenvironment. Tumors showed approximately 2.4-fold higher T cell density and higher clonality than adjacent normal breast tissue. The small cohort size prevented analysis by tumor subtype.

From the cysteine through the phenylalanine, the CDR3 covers 15 amino acids. The read is trimmed to its CDR3 DNA, 45 bases read in frame from base 1. Trimming accounts for 4 bases at V and 1 base at J, while the number of junction bases matched to no gene is 5. CDR1 and CDR2 were assigned from the germline V gene as MGHRA and YSYEKL. Concerning this clone itself: Its antigen specificity is not known. No much larger clonotype is one base removed from it; base qualities were not supplied.

Each sample was amplified in two independent genomic DNA replicates, using approximately 0.5 ug for blood and approximately 1.6 ug for tumor or normal breast. TCRB sequencing of genomic DNA was carried out with the ImmunoSeq Intro kit according to the manufacturer's instructions. For absolute quantification, the roughly 32-cycle multiplex PCR included proprietary primers along with spike-in control sequences. Single-end 150-bp reads were used to sequence an 87-bp fragment spanning the CDR3 and the flanking V and J genes. Each lane of an Illumina MiSeq using version 3.0 chemistry carried seven multiplexed samples, with two replicates per sample. For the original study's pipeline: The vendor's proprietary pipeline handled the raw data processing, merging both replicates into a single result for each sample. To define clonotypes, the study grouped productive rearrangements that shared the V-gene family, CDR3 amino acid sequence and J-gene segment. Clonality was computed as 1 minus the normalized Shannon entropy (Pielou evenness) of TCRB abundances. To estimate T cell density, the total number of templates was divided by the input cell count, which was inferred from how much DNA went in. Recon, run with its default parameters, was used to estimate overall repertoire diversity and clonality. A clonotype was considered tumor-enriched if its abundance in tumor exceeded 0.1% and was at least 32-fold higher than its abundance in normal breast. In TCRdb, the immuneACCESS table is reduced to in-frame sequences with V and J assigned. These tables do not hold every clone; where another copy was compared, an unresolved V gene accounts for under half, and the others remain unexplained. V and J calls and clone size follow that table, whereas D and trimming were derived from the DNA. The sample has under 45,000 clones on record, around 70% of them singletons. Together, the top ten hold roughly 6.1% of the sample.

The study profiled bulk TCR beta-chain repertoires in matched peripheral blood, tumor and adjacent normal breast tissue taken from around 15 patients with early-stage breast cancer. Before surgery, 5-10 mL of whole blood was collected in EDTA tubes and processed within 2 hours. Ficoll-Paque centrifugation in SepMate-50 tubes was used to isolate peripheral blood mononuclear cells. PBMCs were cryopreserved in aliquots of roughly 2 to 4.5 million cells in roughly 90% FBS with around 10% DMSO and kept in liquid nitrogen. Genomic DNA was extracted with the Qiagen AllPrep DNA/RNA Mini kit. The source material was blood. The receptor comes from a person between 60 and 69 years old with breast cancer. The chain uses TRBV4-1 and TRBJ2-7; 9 of the junction bases match TRBD1. The CDR3 amino acid sequence is: CASSPGQGGSYEQYF. The sequence in DNA is TGCGCCAGCAGCCCGGGACAGGGTGGATCCTACGAGCAGTACTTC.